These 10 T cell receptor beta chains were sequenced from one sample in a study of yellow fever vaccine responses in identical twins. TCRdb analysed the RT-PCR reads with MiXCR anew, one entry per CDR3 protein. The sample contains about 16,000 distinct CDR3 sequences, around 80% of which appear only once. The material sequenced was T cells from blood (PBMCs), unsorted or a sorted subset (not recorded which), taken before or after yellow fever vaccination (not recorded which). The receptor source for this set is a woman younger than 35 who received the yellow fever vaccine.

The rearrangement joins TRBV28 to TRBJ1-1; the D is unclear. V lost 8 bases and J lost 8, with 6 bases in between. The CDR3 sequence is 9 residues long. The V gene's germline CDR1 is MDHEN and CDR2 SYDVKM. The CDR3 DNA follows: TGTGCCAGCTGCTGCGAAGCTTTCTTT. Translated, it gives CASCCEAFF.

The V gene is TRBV25-1, the J gene TRBJ2-1; 14 positions match TRBD2. The V and J ends lost 5 bases and 1 base, in that order; junction bases with no gene match: 16. CDR1 and CDR2 (germline): MGHDK, SYGVNS. The CDR3 runs 21 residues. CDR3 residues: CASSPHPGLAGAKGSYNEQFF. The CDR3 nucleotides read TGTGCCAGCAGTCCTCACCCGGGACTAGCGGGAGCCAAGGGGTCCTACAATGAGCAGTTCTTC.

The sample holds a few counts of this clonotype. This chain joins TRBV15 and TRBJ1-1, with no clear D. V lost 9 bases and J 2 bases, leaving 13 bases between the germline ends. CDR3 length: 13 residues. Germline CDR1 and CDR2: LNHNV and YYDKDF (reference sequence). CDR3 loop: CATTAGLNTEAFF. The CDR3 DNA follows: TGTGCCACGACGGCGGGCCTAAACACTGAAGCTTTCTTT.

V usage is TRBV15 and J usage is TRBJ2-6, with D possibly being TRBD1 (6 bases). V was cut by 6 bases and J by 3 bases, with 12 bases left in between. This CDR3 has 15 amino acids. In germline, CDR1 is LNHNV, CDR2 YYDKDF (reference sequence). In nucleotides, the CDR3 is TGTGCCACCAGTACCGCAGGGGTTGGGGCCAACGTCCTGACTTTC. Its protein product is CATSTAGVGANVLTF.

This clonotype was counted once. The rearrangement joins TRBV24-1 to TRBJ1-5; D is unresolved. This CDR3 has 14 amino acids. V lost 6 bases, J lost 1 base, and 9 bases lay in between. Per germline, CDR1 KGHDR and CDR2 SFDVKD. The CDR3 sequence is CATSPVESNQPQHF. The CDR3 DNA reads TGTGCCACCAGTCCCGTCGAGAGCAATCAGCCCCAGCATTTT.

This sequence joins TRBV23-1 and TRBJ2-1, with TRBD2 identical over 13 bases. TRBV23-1 is placed among ORFs of uncertain function. The CDR3 length is 14 residues. Unmatched junction bases numbered 4, after V lost 7 bases and J lost 7 bases. The CDR3 nucleotides read TGCGCCAGCACCAGGACTAGCGGGAGAAATGAGCAGTTCTTC. Translating it yields CASTRTSGRNEQFF.

This chain uses TRBV19 with TRBJ2-2; TRBD2 matches 10 bases. The CDR3 contains 15 residues. Trimming took 6 bases from V and 1 from J; bases not matched to a gene: 2. In germline, CDR1 is LNHDA, CDR2 SQIVND (reference sequence). This CDR3 is CASRGLALNTGELFF. The CDR3 coding sequence is TGTGCCAGTAGGGGACTAGCGCTGAACACCGGGGAGCTGTTTTTT.

The rearrangement joins TRBV29-1 to TRBJ2-7, with unresolved D. Germline CDR1 reads SQVTM; CDR2 reads ANQGSEA. Deletions cut 7 bases from V and 5 bases from J, with 18 bases between. The CDR3 sequence is 13 residues long. The CDR3 region is CSAAGPLRDEQYF. In DNA form, the CDR3 reads TGCAGCGCCGCTGGACCATTAAGAGACGAGCAGTACTTC.

The gene calls are TRBV11-3 and TRBJ1-1; D unresolved. The CDR3 loop spans 13 amino acids. V lost 5 bases and J lost 1, with 8 bases in between. The germline CDR1 and CDR2 sequences are SGHNT and YENEEA. CDR3 sequence (DNA): TGTGCCAGCAGCCAGTCGGGGAACACTGAAGCTTTCTTT. Its translation is CASSQSGNTEAFF.

The table lists this clonotype with a few counts. The chain employs TRBV29-1 and TRBJ2-7; TRBD2 agrees at 13 bases. The V gene's germline CDR1 is SQVTM and CDR2 ANQGSEA. The CDR3 is 14 amino acids. Trimming took 6 bases from V and 5 from J; bases not matched to a gene: 7. This chain's CDR3 is CSVPRTSGSNEQYF. CDR3 sequence (DNA): TGCAGCGTCCCTAGGACTAGCGGGAGTAACGAGCAGTACTTC.